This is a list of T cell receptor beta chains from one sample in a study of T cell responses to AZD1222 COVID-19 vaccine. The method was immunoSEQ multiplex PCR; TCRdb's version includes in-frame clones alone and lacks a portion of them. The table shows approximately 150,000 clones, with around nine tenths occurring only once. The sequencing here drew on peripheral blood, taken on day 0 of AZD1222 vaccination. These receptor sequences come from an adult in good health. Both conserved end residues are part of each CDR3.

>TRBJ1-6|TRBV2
CASSGTVPYNSPLHF
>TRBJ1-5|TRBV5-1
CASSLVAGLDQPQHF
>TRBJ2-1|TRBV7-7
CASSLGPGNYNEQFF
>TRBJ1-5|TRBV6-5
CASSYSGRSNQPQHF
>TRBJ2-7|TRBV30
CAWSPELAGGSEQYF
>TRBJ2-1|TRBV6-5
CASNSGWGNPEQFF
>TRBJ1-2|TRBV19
CASSIGAFNYGYTF
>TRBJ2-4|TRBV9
CASSVTGGGKNIQYF
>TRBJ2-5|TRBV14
CASSQNRRGTQYF
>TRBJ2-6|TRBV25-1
CASISSGANVLTF
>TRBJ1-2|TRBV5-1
CASSLGGQATNYGYTF
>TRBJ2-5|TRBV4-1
CASSPGTGTAQETQYF
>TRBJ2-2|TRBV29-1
CSVRTGGELFF
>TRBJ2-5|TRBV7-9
CASSPGQGTQQETQYF
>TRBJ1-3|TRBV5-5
CASSLGRGGNTIYF
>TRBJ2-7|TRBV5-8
CASSLGGIYEQYF
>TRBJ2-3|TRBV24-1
CATSDPYGQGGTDTQYF
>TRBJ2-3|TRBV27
CASSSYSGGLTDTQYF
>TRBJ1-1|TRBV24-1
CATSDFLYNQTGSNTEAFF
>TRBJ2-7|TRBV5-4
CASKAGGRAPYEQYF
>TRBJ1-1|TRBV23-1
CASSQGTGEAEAFF
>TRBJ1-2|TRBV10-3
CAISESERRGYTF
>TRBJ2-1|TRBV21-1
CASSARLAGSYNEQFF
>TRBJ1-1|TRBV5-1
CASSPYGGEAFF
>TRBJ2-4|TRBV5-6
CASSLTTGGSHF
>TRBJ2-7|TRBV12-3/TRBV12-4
CASRTGRRYEQYF
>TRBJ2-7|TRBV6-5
CASSLTVEQYF
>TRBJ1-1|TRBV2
CASSRGAEAFF
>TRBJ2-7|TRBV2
CASSSNQGAYEQYF
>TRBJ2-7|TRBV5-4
CASSSGTGVAYEQYF
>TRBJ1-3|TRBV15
CATSRGGLAGYSGNTIYF
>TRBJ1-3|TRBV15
CATSTGTPNGGNTIYF
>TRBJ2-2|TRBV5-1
CASSWTGGSNTGELFF
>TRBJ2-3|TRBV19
CASSKRPQLAGAPDTQYF
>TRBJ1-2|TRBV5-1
CASSLSPGLRGYGYTF
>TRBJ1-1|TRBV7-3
CASSFGLGNTEAFF
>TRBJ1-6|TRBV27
CASGLQGAKSPLHF
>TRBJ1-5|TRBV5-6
CASSLGQGQSAQHF
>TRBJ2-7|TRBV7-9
CASSFPGRSSYEQYF
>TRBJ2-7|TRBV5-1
CASSLVVARNEQYF
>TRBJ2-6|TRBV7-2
CASSFAGAGANVLTF
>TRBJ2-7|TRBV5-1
CASSLVVESEQYF
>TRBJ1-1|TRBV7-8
CASSRPDRATEAFF
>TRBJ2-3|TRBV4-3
CASSPYPGGYTDTQYF
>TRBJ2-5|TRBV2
CASRVLTDRGVQETQYF
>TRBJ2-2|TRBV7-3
CASSPYITNTGELFF
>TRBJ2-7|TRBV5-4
CASSLGPSPAPYEQYF
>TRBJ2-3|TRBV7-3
CASSMTGQSTDTQYF
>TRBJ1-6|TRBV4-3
CASSIQGNNSPLHF